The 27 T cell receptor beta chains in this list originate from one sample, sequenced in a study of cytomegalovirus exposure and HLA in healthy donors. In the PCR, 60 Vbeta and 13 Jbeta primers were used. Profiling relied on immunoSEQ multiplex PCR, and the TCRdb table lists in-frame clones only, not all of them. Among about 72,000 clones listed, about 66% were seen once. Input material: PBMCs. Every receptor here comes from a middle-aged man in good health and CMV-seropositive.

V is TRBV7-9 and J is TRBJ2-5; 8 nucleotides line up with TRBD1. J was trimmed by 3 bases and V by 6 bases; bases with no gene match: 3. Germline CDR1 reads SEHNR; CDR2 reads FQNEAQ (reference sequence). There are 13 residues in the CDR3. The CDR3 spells CASSQGAKETQYF. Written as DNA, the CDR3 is TGTGCCAGCAGTCAGGGGGCTAAAGAGACCCAGTACTTC.

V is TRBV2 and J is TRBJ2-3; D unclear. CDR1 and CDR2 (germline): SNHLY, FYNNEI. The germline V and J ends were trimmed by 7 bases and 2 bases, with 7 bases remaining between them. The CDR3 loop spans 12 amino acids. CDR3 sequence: CASTPNTDTQYF. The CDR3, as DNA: TGTGCCAGCACCCCCAACACAGATACGCAGTATTTT.

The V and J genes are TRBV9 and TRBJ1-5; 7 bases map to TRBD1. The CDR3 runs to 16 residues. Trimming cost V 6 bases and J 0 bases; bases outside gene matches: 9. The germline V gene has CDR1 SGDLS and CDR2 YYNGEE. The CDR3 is CASTPPTGNSNQPQHF. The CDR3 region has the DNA TGTGCCAGCACCCCTCCGACAGGGAATAGCAATCAGCCCCAGCATTTT. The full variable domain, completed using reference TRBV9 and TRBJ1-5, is DSGVTQTPKHLITATGQRVTLRCSPRSGDLSVYWYQQSLDQGLQFLIQYYNGEERAKGNILERFSAQQFPDLHSELNLSSLELGDSALYFCASTPPTGNSNQPQHFGDGTRLSIL.

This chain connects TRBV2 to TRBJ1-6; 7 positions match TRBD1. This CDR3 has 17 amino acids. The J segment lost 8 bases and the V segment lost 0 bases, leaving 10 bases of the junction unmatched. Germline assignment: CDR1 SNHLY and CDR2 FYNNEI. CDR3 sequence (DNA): TGTGCCAGCAGTGAAGCGGTGGTCCGAGACAGGGATTCACCCCTCCACTTT. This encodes CASSEAVVRDRDSPLHF.

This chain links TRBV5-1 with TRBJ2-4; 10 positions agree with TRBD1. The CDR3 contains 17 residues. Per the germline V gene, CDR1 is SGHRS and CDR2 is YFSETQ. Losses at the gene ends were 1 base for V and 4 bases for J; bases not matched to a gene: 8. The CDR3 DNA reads TGCGCCAGCAGCTTGCCCCCGACAGGGGGCGGGAAAAACATTCAGTACTTC. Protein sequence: CASSLPPTGGGKNIQYF.

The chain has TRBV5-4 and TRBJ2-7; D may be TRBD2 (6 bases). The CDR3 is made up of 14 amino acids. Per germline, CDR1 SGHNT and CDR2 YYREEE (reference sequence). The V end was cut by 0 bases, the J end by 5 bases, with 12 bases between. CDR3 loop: CASSLAGGFHEQYF. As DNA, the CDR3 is TGTGCCAGCAGCTTGGCCGGAGGGTTCCACGAGCAGTACTTC.

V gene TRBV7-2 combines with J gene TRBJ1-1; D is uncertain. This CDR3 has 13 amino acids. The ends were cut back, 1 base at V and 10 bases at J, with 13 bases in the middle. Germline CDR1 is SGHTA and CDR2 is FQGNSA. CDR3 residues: CASSLGPTRRAFF. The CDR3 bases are TGTGCCAGCAGCTTAGGGCCCACGAGGAGAGCTTTCTTT.

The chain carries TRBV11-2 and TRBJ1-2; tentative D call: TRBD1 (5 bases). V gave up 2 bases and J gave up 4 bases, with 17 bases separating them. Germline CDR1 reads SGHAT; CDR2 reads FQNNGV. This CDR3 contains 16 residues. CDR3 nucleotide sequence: TGTGCCAGCAGCTTATCGGCAGCCACTCAGGGCTATGGCTACACCTTC. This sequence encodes CASSLSAATQGYGYTF.

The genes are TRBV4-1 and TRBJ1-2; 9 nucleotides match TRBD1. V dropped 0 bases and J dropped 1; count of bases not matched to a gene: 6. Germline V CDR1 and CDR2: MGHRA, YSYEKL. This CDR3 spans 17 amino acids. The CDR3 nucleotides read TGCGCCAGCAGCCAAGAATCCGGGACAGGGTTTAACTATGGCTACACCTTC. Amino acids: CASSQESGTGFNYGYTF.

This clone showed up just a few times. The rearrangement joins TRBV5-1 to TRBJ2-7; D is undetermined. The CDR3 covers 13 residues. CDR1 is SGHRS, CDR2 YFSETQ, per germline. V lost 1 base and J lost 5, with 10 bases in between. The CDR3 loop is CASSLPGSDEQYF. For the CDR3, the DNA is TGCGCCAGCAGCTTGCCCGGGTCGGACGAGCAGTACTTC.

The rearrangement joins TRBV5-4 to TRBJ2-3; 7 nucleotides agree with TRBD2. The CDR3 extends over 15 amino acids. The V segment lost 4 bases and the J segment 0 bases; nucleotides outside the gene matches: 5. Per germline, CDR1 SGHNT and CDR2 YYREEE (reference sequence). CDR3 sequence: CASSPAGMSTDTQYF. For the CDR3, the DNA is TGTGCCAGCAGCCCAGCGGGGATGAGCACAGATACGCAGTATTTT.

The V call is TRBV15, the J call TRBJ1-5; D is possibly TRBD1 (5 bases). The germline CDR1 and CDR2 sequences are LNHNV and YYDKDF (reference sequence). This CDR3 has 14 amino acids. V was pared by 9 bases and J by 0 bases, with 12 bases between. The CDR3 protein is CATGAGNSNQPQHF. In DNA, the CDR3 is TGTGCCACAGGGGCGGGGAATAGCAATCAGCCCCAGCATTTT.

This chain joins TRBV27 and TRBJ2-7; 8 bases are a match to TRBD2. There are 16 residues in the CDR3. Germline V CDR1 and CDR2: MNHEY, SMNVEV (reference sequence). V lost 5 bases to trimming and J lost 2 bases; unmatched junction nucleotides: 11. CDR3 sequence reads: CASSRLAGSPPYEQYF. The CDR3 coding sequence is TGTGCCAGCAGTCGGTTAGCGGGGAGCCCCCCCTACGAGCAGTACTTC.

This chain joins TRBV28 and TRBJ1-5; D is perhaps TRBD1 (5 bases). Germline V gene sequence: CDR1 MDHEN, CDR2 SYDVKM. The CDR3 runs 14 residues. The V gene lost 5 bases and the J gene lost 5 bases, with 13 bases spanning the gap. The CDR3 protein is CASSVTVGDQPQHF. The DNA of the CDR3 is TGTGCCAGCAGTGTGACAGTTGGGGATCAGCCCCAGCATTTT.

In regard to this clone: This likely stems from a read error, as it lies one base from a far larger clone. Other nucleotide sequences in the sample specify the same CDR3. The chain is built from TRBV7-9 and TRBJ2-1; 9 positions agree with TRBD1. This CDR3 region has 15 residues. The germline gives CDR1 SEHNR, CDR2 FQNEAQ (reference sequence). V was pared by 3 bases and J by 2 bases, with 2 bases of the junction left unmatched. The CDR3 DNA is TGTGCCAGCAGCTTTGGGGACAGGGCCTACAATGAGCAGTTCTTC. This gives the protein CASSFGDRAYNEQFF.

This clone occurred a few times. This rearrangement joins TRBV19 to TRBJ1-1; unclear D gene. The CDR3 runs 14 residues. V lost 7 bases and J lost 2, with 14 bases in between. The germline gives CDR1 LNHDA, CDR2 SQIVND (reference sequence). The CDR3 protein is CASTPRGYNTEAFF. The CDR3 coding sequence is TGTGCCAGTACCCCCCGGGGTTATAACACTGAAGCTTTCTTT.

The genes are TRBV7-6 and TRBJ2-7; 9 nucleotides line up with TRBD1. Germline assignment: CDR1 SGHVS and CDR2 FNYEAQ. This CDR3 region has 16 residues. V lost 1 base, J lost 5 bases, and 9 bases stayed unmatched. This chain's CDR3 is CASSLERGQGSDEQYF. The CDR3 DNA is TGTGCCAGCAGCTTAGAGAGGGGACAGGGTAGCGACGAGCAGTACTTC.

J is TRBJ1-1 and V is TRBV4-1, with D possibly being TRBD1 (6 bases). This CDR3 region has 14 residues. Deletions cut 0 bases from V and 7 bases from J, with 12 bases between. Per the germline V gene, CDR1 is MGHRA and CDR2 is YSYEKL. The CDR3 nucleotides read TGCGCCAGCAGCCAAGAAACCGGGACAAGTGAAGCTTTCTTT. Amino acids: CASSQETGTSEAFF.

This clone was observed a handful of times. The CDR3: CATSRDLLTDNYGYTF. CDR3 nucleotides: TGTGCCACCAGCAGAGATCTACTGACTGACAACTATGGCTACACCTTC. This rearrangement joins TRBV15 to TRBJ1-2; D gene unclear. The CDR3 consists of 16 residues. V gave up 0 bases and J gave up 2 bases, with 13 bases separating them. Germline CDR1 reads LNHNV; CDR2 reads YYDKDF (reference sequence).

The CDR3 DNA sequence: TGTGCCAGCAGGAGGGACAAGTTTTACGAGCAGTACTTC. Encoded protein: CASRRDKFYEQYF. V gene TRBV6-5 combines with J gene TRBJ2-7, with TRBD1 as a possible D gene (6 bases). CDR3 length: 13 residues. Germline assignment: CDR1 MNHEY and CDR2 SVGAGI. Deletions cut 6 bases from V and 4 bases from J, with 13 bases between.

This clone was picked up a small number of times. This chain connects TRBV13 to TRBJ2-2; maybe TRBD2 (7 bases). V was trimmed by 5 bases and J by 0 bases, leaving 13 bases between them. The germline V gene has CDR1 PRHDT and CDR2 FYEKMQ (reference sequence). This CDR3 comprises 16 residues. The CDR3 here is CASSEGGAANTGELFF. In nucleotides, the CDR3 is TGTGCCAGCAGCGAGGGGGGGGCGGCGAACACCGGGGAGCTGTTTTTT.

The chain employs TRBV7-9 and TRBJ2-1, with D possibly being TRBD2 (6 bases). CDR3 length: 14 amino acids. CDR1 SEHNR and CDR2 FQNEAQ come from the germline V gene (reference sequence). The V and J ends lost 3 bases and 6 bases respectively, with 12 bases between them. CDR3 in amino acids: CASSLTETSNEQFF. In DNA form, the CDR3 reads TGTGCCAGCAGCTTGACTGAGACTAGCAATGAGCAGTTCTTC.

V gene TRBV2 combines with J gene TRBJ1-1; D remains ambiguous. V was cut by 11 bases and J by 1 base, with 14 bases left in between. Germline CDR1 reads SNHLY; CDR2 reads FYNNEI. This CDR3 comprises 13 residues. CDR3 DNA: TGTGCCGGAGCGAGGGAGAAGAACACTGAAGCTTTCTTT. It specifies CAGAREKNTEAFF.

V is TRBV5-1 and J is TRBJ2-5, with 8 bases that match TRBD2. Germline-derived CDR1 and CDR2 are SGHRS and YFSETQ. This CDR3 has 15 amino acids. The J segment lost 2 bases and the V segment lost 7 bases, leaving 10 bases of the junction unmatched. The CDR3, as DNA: TGCGCCAGCTCCCCGGGGGGGGGAAGGCAAGAGACCCAGTACTTC. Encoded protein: CASSPGGGRQETQYF.

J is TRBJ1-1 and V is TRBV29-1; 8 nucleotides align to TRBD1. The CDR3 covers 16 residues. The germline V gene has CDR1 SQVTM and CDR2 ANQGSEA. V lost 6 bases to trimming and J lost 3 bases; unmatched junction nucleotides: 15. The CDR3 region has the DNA TGCAGCGTCGCTATGTGGACAGGGAGGGTTGACACTGAAGCTTTCTTT. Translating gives CSVAMWTGRVDTEAFF. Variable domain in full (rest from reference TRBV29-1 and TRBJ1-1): SAVISQKPSRDICQRGTSLTIQCQVDSQVTMMFWYRQQPGQSLTLIATANQGSEATYESGFVIDKFPISRPNLTFSTLTVSNMSPEDSSIYLCSVAMWTGRVDTEAFFGQGTRLTVV.

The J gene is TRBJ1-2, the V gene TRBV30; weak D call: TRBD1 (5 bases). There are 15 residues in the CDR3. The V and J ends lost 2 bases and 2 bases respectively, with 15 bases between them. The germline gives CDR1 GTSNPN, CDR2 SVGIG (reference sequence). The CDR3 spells CAWSPPLTANYGYTF. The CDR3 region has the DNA TGTGCCTGGAGTCCACCTCTGACAGCCAACTATGGCTACACCTTC.

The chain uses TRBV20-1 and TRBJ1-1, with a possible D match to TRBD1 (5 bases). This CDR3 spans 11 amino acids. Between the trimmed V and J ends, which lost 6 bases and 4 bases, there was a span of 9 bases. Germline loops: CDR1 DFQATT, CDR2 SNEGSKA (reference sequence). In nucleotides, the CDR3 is TGCAGTGCGTACGGGGGCACTGAAGCTTTCTTT. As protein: CSAYGGTEAFF.